This TCR beta chain was recorded in a study of T cells expressing NK-cell markers. In germline, CDR1 is LGHNA, CDR2 YNFKEQ. The CDR3 spans 15 residues. TCRdb reprocessed the 5' RACE reads, with one entry per CDR3 protein and no DNA. Its clone listing holds tens of thousands of distinct CDR3 sequences. This chain uses TRBV4-2 with TRBJ2-3; TCRdb selects TRBD2, and the lack of DNA leaves this call unchecked. This TCR came from a woman aged 18-70 years in good health. Source material: blood T cells: a sorted CD56 or NKG2C T cell subset, CD4+ or CD8+ T cells, or bulk PBMC T cells (not recorded which). The CDR3 loop reads CASSQEIAGVDTQYF.